A selection of T cell receptor beta chains follows, all from one sample in a study of T cells in Graves' hyperthyroidism and ophthalmopathy. TCRdb re-called the multiplex PCR reads through MiXCR, storing one row per CDR3 protein. This table has around 250,000 distinct CDR3 sequences, just over 14% appearing once. The sequenced material came from blood. Source of these receptors: a woman between 40 and 55 years old with Graves' hyperthyroidism that later progressed to Graves' ophthalmopathy. Both conserved end residues are part of each CDR3. D genes are given only for firm matches. A clone size is listed for some rows: how often the clone was seen (once, few, many), or a class if it is expanded.

DNA	CDR3	V	J	size	D
TGTGCCAGCAGCTTGCGCTGGGACTACGAGCAGTACTTC	CASSLRWDYEQYF	TRBV7-9	TRBJ2-7	many	.
TGTGCCACCAGCCAGGGTAACACTGAAGCTTTCTTT	CATSQGNTEAFF	TRBV24-1	TRBJ1-1	many	.
TGTGCCAGCTCACCCATGGGACGAGCGAACACCGGGGAGCTGTTTTTT	CASSPMGRANTGELFF	TRBV18	TRBJ2-2	many	.
TGTGCCAGCAGCCAGCAGCGAGGGCTAGCGGGCGCCTACGAGCAGTACTTC	CASSQQRGLAGAYEQYF	TRBV3-1	TRBJ2-7	many	TRBD2
TGTGCCAGCAGTTTGTCAGGGCCAGCGTTCGATGAGCAGTTCTTC	CASSLSGPAFDEQFF	TRBV28	TRBJ2-1	many	.
TGTGCCAGCAGTGCCGAACCAATAGATACGCAGTATTTT	CASSAEPIDTQYF	TRBV6-1	TRBJ2-3	.	.
TGCAGTGCTAGAGATAGGCTAGCCCTTTGGAACATTCAGTACTTC	CSARDRLALWNIQYF	TRBV20-1	TRBJ2-4	.	.
TGTGCCAGCAGCCTGAGCTGGGACAGGGGGCATCAGCCCCAGCATTTT	CASSLSWDRGHQPQHF	TRBV5-5	TRBJ1-5	.	TRBD1
TGTGCCAGCTCACACGGACAGGGATTGGAGGAGACCCAGTACTTC	CASSHGQGLEETQYF	TRBV18	TRBJ2-5	many	TRBD1
TGTGCCAGCGTCGACTGGGGGGGGGGCACTGAAGCTTTCTTT	CASVDWGGGTEAFF	TRBV7-8	TRBJ1-1	.	.
TGTGCCAGCAGTCCCGGAGGGAGCTACACCTTC	CASSPGGSYTF	TRBV27	TRBJ1-2	many	.
TGCAGTGCTAGAGTCTCGACAGTAAATTCACCCCTCCACTTT	CSARVSTVNSPLHF	TRBV20-1	TRBJ1-6	.	.
TGCAGTGCTAGAGATTCACGGGGGCACCAGCCCCAGCATTTT	CSARDSRGHQPQHF	TRBV20-1	TRBJ1-5	.	.
TGTGCCAGCAGTCCGGAACAGTCGGGTACCTACGAGCAGTACTTC	CASSPEQSGTYEQYF	TRBV12-3/TRBV12-4	TRBJ2-7	few	.
TGCGCCAGCAGCCAATCACGCGGCCAAAGGGGCCCCTCTACTGGGGCCAACGTCCTGACTTTC	CASSQSRGQRGPSTGANVLTF	TRBV4-1	TRBJ2-6	few	.
TGTGCCAGCAGCGGTAGCGTTTACTCCTACAATGAGCAGTTCTTC	CASSGSVYSYNEQFF	TRBV7-9	TRBJ2-1	many	.
TGTGCCAGTAGTTGGAGAGCTGGAGAGACCCAGTACTTC	CASSWRAGETQYF	TRBV19	TRBJ2-5	.	.
TGCGCCAGCAGCCAAGGACAGGGTCCGATATATGAGCAGTTCTTC	CASSQGQGPIYEQFF	TRBV4-1	TRBJ2-1	many	TRBD1
TGTGCCAGCAGCGGTCTGGACAGTAGCAATCAGCCCCAGCATTTT	CASSGLDSSNQPQHF	TRBV6-1	TRBJ1-5	few	.
TGTGCCAGCAGCCCAACGGGACAGAAGAACACCGGGGAGCTGTTTTTT	CASSPTGQKNTGELFF	TRBV7-3	TRBJ2-2	many	TRBD1